These 16 T cell receptor beta chains were sequenced from one sample in a study of blood T cell repertoires in COVID-19. Profiled with immunoSEQ multiplex PCR; TCRdb holds only in-frame clones, not every one. Here the sample spans over 250,000 clones, about 87% being singletons. The sample comprised peripheral blood. Every receptor here comes from a man between 60 and 75 years old who had recovered from COVID-19.

The V call is TRBV30, the J call TRBJ2-2; 10 bases are a match to TRBD2. This CDR3 contains 15 residues. Germline V gene lookup returns CDR1 GTSNPN and CDR2 SVGIG (reference sequence). V lost 6 bases and J lost 4; bases outside the gene matches: 8. The chain's CDR3 is CACRSGGWGTGELFF. CDR3 DNA sequence: TGTGCCTGCCGTAGCGGGGGGTGGGGCACCGGGGAGCTGTTTTTT.

This chain connects TRBV5-1 to TRBJ2-7; 7 bases map to TRBD1. CDR3 length equals 15 residues. V dropped 6 bases and J dropped 2; count of bases not matched to a gene: 11. Per germline, CDR1 SGHRS and CDR2 YFSETQ. CDR3 sequence reads: CASTLGQIQTYEQYF. The CDR3 region has the DNA TGCGCCAGCACCCTGGGACAGATTCAGACCTACGAGCAGTACTTC.

This chain's CDR3 is CASRSLAGRANEQFF. In nucleotides, the CDR3 is TGTGCCAGTAGGTCACTGGCGGGGAGGGCCAATGAGCAGTTCTTC. The chain employs TRBV19 and TRBJ2-1, with TRBD2 identical over 7 bases. This CDR3 is built from 15 residues. Losses at the gene ends were 6 bases for V and 6 bases for J; bases not matched to a gene: 11. Germline assignment: CDR1 LNHDA and CDR2 SQIVND (reference sequence).

This chain uses TRBV6-5 with TRBJ1-3; 7 positions match TRBD1. Germline loops: CDR1 MNHEY, CDR2 SVGAGI. CDR3 length equals 16 residues. The V segment lost 0 bases and the J segment 0 bases; nucleotides outside the gene matches: 2. CDR3 nucleotides: TGTGCCAGCAGTTACTCCGGGACAGACTCTGGAAACACCATATATTTT. Amino acids: CASSYSGTDSGNTIYF.

The V gene is TRBV7-7, the J gene TRBJ2-7; weak D call: TRBD2 (5 bases). CDR1 is SSHAT and CDR2 is FNYEAQ in the germline V gene (reference sequence). The V end lost 2 bases, the J end lost 5 bases, and 22 bases lay between the germline ends. The CDR3 contains 17 residues. CDR3 bases: TGTGCCAGCAGCTTACAATCCTTGACGCCAGAGGGCCACGAGCAGTACTTC. It codes for CASSLQSLTPEGHEQYF.

The CDR3 loop is CASSETRGEMNTEAFF. In nucleotides, the CDR3 is TGTGCCAGCAGTGAAACCAGGGGGGAGATGAACACTGAAGCTTTCTTT. V usage is TRBV2 and J usage is TRBJ1-1, with TRBD1 matching over 7 bases. Germline V gene lookup returns CDR1 SNHLY and CDR2 FYNNEI. This CDR3 is built from 16 residues. Trimming at V came to 2 bases and at J to 0 bases, leaving 6 bases not matched to a gene.

The J gene is TRBJ2-1, the V gene TRBV24-1; TRBD1 might be the D (5 bases). CDR1 is KGHDR and CDR2 is SFDVKD in the germline V gene. The CDR3 length is 13 residues. Trimming took off 2 bases at V and 10 bases at J, with 11 bases between the two ends. The CDR3 nucleotides read TGTGCCACCAGTGATTCCAGGGTACACGAGCAGTTCTTC. Encoded protein: CATSDSRVHEQFF.

V gene TRBV7-3 combines with J gene TRBJ2-3; 8 bases align to TRBD2. J lost 4 bases, V lost 0 bases, and 15 bases had no gene match. CDR1 and CDR2 from the germline V gene are SGHTA and FQGTGA. The CDR3 runs 19 residues. CDR3 nucleotides: TGTGCCAGCAGCTTAACGGCCCTAGCGGGCCTCGGCCGGGCAGATACGCAGTATTTT. Its protein is CASSLTALAGLGRADTQYF. The complete variable domain, with remaining parts taken from reference TRBV7-3 and TRBJ2-3, reads GAGVSQTPSNKVTEKGKYVELRCDPISGHTALYWYRQSLGQGPEFLIYFQGTGAADDSGLPNDRFFAVRPEGSVSTLKIQRTERGDSAVYLCASSLTALAGLGRADTQYFGPGTRLTVL.

This chain connects TRBV5-4 to TRBJ2-1; the D gene is possibly TRBD1 (6 bases). The V gene lost 4 bases and the J gene lost 1 base, with 12 bases spanning the gap. The CDR3 has 15 amino acids. Looked up from germline, CDR1 is SGHNT and CDR2 is YYREEE (reference sequence). The CDR3 sequence is CASSEKQGSYNEQFF. CDR3 nucleotide sequence: TGTGCCAGCAGCGAAAAACAGGGTTCCTACAATGAGCAGTTCTTC.

The gene calls are TRBV11-2 and TRBJ1-4; 9 bases match TRBD1. The CDR3 has 15 amino acids. After removal of 3 bases from V and 8 bases from J, the junction contained 7 bases not matched to a gene. Germline CDR1 reads SGHAT; CDR2 reads FQNNGV. In DNA form, the CDR3 reads TGTGCCAGCAGCTTCGACAGGGGGGCTCGGGAAAAACTGTTTTTT. Translation: CASSFDRGAREKLFF. Looking up the rest from reference TRBV11-2 and TRBJ1-4 gives the full variable domain: EAGVAQSPRYKIIEKRQSVAFWCNPISGHATLYWYQQILGQGPKLLIQFQNNGVVDDSQLPKDRFSAERLKGVDSTLKIQPAKLEDSAVYLCASSFDRGAREKLFFGSGTQLSVL.

The chain has TRBV2 and TRBJ1-1; no clear D. The CDR3 loop spans 11 amino acids. The V gene's germline CDR1 is SNHLY and CDR2 FYNNEI. V was clipped by 6 bases and J by 8 bases, with 10 bases between them. CDR3 sequence reads: CASSLRVEAFF. Written as DNA, the CDR3 is TGTGCCAGCAGCCTCCGGGTCGAAGCTTTCTTT.

This clone was found once. This chain links TRBV18 with TRBJ1-5, with 7 bases identical to TRBD1. Germline V CDR1 and CDR2: KGHSH, LQKENI. Trimming took 3 bases from V and 6 from J; bases not matched to a gene: 11. The CDR3 has 16 residues. For the CDR3, the DNA is TGTGCCAGCTCACCTGACTTAACAGGGGTTGGTCAGCCCCAGCATTTT. It codes for CASSPDLTGVGQPQHF. Full variable domain (outside the CDR3, taken from reference TRBV18 and TRBJ1-5): NAGVMQNPRHLVRRRGQEARLRCSPMKGHSHVYWYRQLPEEGLKFMVYLQKENIIDESGMPKERFSAEFPKEGPSILRIQQVVRGDSAAYFCASSPDLTGVGQPQHFGDGTRLSIL.

V usage is TRBV23-1 and J usage is TRBJ2-1, with D tentatively TRBD2 (5 bases). TRBV23-1 is an open reading frame, and its role is uncertain. This CDR3 is built from 15 residues. V lost 4 bases and J lost 3, with 13 bases in between. CDR3 residues: CASSLRTLIYNEQFF. The CDR3 DNA is TGCGCCAGCAGTCTCAGGACTCTTATCTACAATGAGCAGTTCTTC.

J is TRBJ1-2 and V is TRBV28; D remains unclear. The CDR3 totals 13 residues. Germline values: CDR1 MDHEN, CDR2 SYDVKM. Between the trimmed V and J ends, which lost 7 bases and 1 base, there was a span of 10 bases. The CDR3 here is CASTLQINYGYTF. The CDR3 nucleotides are TGTGCCAGCACCCTCCAGATTAACTATGGCTACACCTTC.

V usage is TRBV11-2 and J usage is TRBJ2-5; the D gene is possibly TRBD1 (6 bases). V dropped 6 bases and J dropped 2 bases, with 10 bases sitting between them. CDR3 size: 13 residues. In germline, CDR1 is SGHAT, CDR2 FQNNGV. Written as DNA, the CDR3 is TGTGCCAGCAGGGTGACAGGACAAGAGACCCAGTACTTC. It codes for CASRVTGQETQYF.

V gene TRBV12-3 or TRBV12-4 combines with J gene TRBJ1-4; D is possibly TRBD1 (5 bases). This CDR3 is 12 amino acids long. The V gene lost 3 bases and the J gene lost 8 bases, with 7 bases spanning the gap. CDR3: CASSLGREKLFF. The DNA of the CDR3 is TGTGCCAGCAGTTTGGGGCGGGAAAAACTGTTTTTT.